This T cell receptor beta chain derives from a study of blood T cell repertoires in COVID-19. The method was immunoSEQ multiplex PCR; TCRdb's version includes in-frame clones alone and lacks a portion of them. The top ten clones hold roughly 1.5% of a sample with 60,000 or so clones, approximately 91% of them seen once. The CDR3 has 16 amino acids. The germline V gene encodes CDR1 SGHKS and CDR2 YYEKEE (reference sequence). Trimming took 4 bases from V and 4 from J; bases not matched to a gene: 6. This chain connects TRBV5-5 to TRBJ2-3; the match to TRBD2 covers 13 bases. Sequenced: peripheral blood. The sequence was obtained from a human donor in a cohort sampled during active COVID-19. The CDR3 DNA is TGTGCCAGCAGCCCCAGACTAGCGGGAGGTTCAGATACGCAGTATTTT. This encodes CASSPRLAGGSDTQYF.